These 5 T cell receptor beta chains were all obtained from the same sample, sequenced in a study of T cell responses to AZD1222 COVID-19 vaccine (dated by TCRdb to about 2021). The intended sense of this specimen's time point label: baseline before first vaccination. The method behind the library was the immunoSEQ multiplex PCR assay. Held by TCRdb, this immuneACCESS table contains in-frame sequences only and omits some clones. Under half of the omission traces to an unresolved V gene where checked; the cause of the rest is unknown. For this sample the table gives about 150,000 clones, of which roughly 92% were detected only once. The ten largest make up 2.3% of the sample. This specimen was peripheral blood, taken on day 0 of AZD1222 vaccination. The receptors shown here come from an adult in good health.

This chain joins TRBV6-5 and TRBJ2-1, with D possibly called TRBD1 or TRBD2 (7 bases each). Trimming took 4 bases from V and 4 from J, leaving 17 bases between them. CDR1 and CDR2 from the germline V gene are MNHEY and SVGAGI. The CDR3 covers 16 residues. The CDR3 sequence is CASSWVRQGGYNEQFF. The CDR3 nucleotides are TGTGCCAGCAGTTGGGTGAGACAGGGAGGGTACAATGAGCAGTTCTTC.

This chain connects TRBV15 to TRBJ1-1; the D gene is possibly TRBD1 (5 bases). The CDR3 is made up of 14 amino acids. CDR1 and CDR2 from the germline V gene are LNHNV and YYDKDF (reference sequence). The V gene lost 0 bases and the J gene lost 5 bases, with 10 bases spanning the gap. CDR3 region: CATSREQGRTEAFF. The CDR3 bases are TGTGCCACCAGCAGAGAGCAGGGCCGGACTGAAGCTTTCTTT.

V and J are TRBV27 and TRBJ1-1, with a tentative D call TRBD1 (5 bases). Germline V gene data show CDR1 as MNHEY and CDR2 as SMNVEV (reference sequence). The length of the CDR3 is 16 residues. V was cut by 0 bases and J by 5 bases, with 16 bases left in between. The CDR3 sequence is CASSLSIIAGKTEAFF. CDR3 bases: TGTGCCAGCAGTTTATCGATAATCGCAGGGAAAACTGAAGCTTTCTTT.

This sequence joins TRBV3-1 (or the pseudogene TRBV3-2) and TRBJ2-7; D remains ambiguous. The CDR3 sequence is 14 residues long. The germline V and J ends were trimmed by 4 bases and 0 bases, with 10 bases remaining between them. CDR1 is LGHDT and CDR2 is YNNKEL in the germline V gene (reference sequence). The CDR3 protein is CASSLRPSSYEQYF. DNA for the CDR3: TGTGCCAGCAGCCTTCGACCAAGCTCCTACGAGCAGTACTTC.

The chain employs TRBV7-2 and TRBJ1-2; TRBD1 aligns across 9 bases. This CDR3 has 14 amino acids. Germline V gene data show CDR1 as SGHTA and CDR2 as FQGNSA. V shed 3 bases and J 2 bases; nucleotides not matched to a gene: 1. CDR3 sequence: CASSLDRGNYGYTF. As DNA, the CDR3 is TGTGCCAGCAGCTTGGACAGGGGAAACTATGGCTACACCTTC.